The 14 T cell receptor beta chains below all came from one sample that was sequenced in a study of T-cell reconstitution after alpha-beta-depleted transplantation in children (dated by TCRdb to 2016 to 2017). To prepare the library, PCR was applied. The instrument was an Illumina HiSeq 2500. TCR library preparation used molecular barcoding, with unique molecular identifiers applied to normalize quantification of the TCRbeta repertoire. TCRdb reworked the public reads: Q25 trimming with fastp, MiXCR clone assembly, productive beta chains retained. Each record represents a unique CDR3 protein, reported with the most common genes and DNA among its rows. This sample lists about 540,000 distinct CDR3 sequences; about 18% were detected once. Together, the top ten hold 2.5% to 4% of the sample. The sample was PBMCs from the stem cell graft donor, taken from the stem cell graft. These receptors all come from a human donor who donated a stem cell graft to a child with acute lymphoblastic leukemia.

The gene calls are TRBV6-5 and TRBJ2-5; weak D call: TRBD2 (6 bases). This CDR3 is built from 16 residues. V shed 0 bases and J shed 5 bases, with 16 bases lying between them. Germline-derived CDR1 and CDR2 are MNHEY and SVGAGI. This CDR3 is CASSYSYGGRAETQYF. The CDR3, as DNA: TGTGCCAGCAGTTACTCGTACGGGGGAAGGGCGGAGACCCAGTACTTC.

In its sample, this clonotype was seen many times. CDR3 nucleotides: TGTGCCATCAGTGACGTGGGAGGGTGGACCGGGGAGCTGTTTTTT. Translation: CAISDVGGWTGELFF. This chain uses TRBV10-3 with TRBJ2-2; 7 nucleotides line up with TRBD2. The V gene's germline CDR1 is ENHRY and CDR2 SYGVKD. V shed 3 bases and J 5 bases; nucleotides not matched to a gene: 6. The CDR3 spans 15 residues.

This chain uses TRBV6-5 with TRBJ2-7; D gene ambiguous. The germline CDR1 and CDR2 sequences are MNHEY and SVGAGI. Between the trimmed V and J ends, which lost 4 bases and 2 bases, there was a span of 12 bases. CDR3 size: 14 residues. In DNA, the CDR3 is TGTGCCAGCAGTTCAAGCGAGGAAGCCTACGAGCAGTACTTC. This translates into CASSSSEEAYEQYF.

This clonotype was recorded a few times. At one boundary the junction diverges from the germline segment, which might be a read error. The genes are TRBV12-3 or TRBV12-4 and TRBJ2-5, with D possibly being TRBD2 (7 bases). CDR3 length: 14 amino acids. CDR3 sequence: CASNLQGGQETQYF. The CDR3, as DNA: TGTGCCAGCAATTTACAGGGAGGGCAAGAGACCCAGTACTTC.

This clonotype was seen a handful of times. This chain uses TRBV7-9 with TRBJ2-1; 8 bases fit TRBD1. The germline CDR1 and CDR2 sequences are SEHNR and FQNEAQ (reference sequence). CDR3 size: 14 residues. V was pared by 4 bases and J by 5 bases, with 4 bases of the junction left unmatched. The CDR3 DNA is TGTGCCAGCAGCTGGGGGACAGGTGACAATGAGCAGTTCTTC. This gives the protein CASSWGTGDNEQFF.

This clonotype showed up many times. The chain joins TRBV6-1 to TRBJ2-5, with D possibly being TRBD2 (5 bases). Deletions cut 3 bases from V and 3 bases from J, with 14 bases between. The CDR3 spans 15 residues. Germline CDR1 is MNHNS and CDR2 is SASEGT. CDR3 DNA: TGTGCCAGCAGTGAGCTAGGAGGTTCCAAAGAGACCCAGTACTTC. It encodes CASSELGGSKETQYF.

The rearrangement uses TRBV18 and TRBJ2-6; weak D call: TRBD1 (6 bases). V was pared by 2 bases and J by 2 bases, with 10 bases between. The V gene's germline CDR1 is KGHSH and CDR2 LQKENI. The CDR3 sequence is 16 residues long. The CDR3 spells CASSPRGGPGANVLTF. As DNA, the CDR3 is TGTGCCAGCTCACCAAGAGGGGGTCCTGGGGCCAACGTCCTGACTTTC.

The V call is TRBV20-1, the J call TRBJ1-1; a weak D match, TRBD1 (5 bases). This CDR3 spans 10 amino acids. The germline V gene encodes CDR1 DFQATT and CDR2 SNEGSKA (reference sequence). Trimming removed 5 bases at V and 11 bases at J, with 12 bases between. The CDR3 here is CSAGAARAFF. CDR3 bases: TGCAGTGCTGGGGCGGCTCGCGCTTTCTTT.

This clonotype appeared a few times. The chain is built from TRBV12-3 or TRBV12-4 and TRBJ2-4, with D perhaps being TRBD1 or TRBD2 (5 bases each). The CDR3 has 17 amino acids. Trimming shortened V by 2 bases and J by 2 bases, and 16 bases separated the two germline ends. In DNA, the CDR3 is TGTGCCAGCAGTTTACAGGGAGACGTGTGGACCAAAAACATTCAGTACTTC. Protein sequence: CASSLQGDVWTKNIQYF.

The CDR3 sequence: CASSPRDRDSVYTF. CDR3 nucleotide sequence: TGTGCCAGCAGCCCCCGGGACCGGGATTCCGTATACACCTTC. The chain employs TRBV7-9 and TRBJ1-2; D perhaps matches TRBD1 (5 bases). The V end lost 5 bases, the J end lost 11 bases, and 21 bases lay between the germline ends. From germline, CDR1 is SEHNR and CDR2 FQNEAQ (reference sequence). CDR3 length: 14 amino acids. Together with reference TRBV7-9 and TRBJ1-2, the CDR3 gives the full variable domain: DTGVSQNPRHKITKRGQNVTFRCDPISEHNRLYWYRQTLGQGPEFLTYFQNEAQLEKSRLLSDRFSAERPKGSFSTLEIQRTEQGDSAMYLCASSPRDRDSVYTFGSGTRLTVV.

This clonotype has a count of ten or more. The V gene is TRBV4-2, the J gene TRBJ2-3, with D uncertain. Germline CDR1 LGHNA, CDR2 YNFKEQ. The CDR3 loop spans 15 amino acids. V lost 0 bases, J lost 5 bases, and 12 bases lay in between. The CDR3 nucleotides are TGTGCCAGCAGCCAAGAGTTCATGCACATAGATACGCAGTATTTT. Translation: CASSQEFMHIDTQYF.

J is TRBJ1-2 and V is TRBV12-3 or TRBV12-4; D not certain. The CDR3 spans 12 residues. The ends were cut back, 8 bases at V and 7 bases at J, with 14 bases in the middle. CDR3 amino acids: CASGPRLAGYTF. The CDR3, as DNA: TGTGCCAGCGGTCCCCGGCTTGCTGGCTACACCTTC.

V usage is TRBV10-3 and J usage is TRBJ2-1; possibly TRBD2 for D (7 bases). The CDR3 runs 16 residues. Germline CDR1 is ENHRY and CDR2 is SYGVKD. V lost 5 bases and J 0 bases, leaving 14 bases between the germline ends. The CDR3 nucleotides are TGTGCCATCAGTAGAGGGGGGGCTAGCTCCTACAATGAGCAGTTCTTC. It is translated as CAISRGGASSYNEQFF.

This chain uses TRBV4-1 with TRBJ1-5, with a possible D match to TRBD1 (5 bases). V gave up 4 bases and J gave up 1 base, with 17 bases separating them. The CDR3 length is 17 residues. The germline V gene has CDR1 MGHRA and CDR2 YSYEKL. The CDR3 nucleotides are TGCGCCAGCAGCCGTGGGGCTACAGGCCTAAGCAATCAGCCCCAGCATTTT. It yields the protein CASSRGATGLSNQPQHF.